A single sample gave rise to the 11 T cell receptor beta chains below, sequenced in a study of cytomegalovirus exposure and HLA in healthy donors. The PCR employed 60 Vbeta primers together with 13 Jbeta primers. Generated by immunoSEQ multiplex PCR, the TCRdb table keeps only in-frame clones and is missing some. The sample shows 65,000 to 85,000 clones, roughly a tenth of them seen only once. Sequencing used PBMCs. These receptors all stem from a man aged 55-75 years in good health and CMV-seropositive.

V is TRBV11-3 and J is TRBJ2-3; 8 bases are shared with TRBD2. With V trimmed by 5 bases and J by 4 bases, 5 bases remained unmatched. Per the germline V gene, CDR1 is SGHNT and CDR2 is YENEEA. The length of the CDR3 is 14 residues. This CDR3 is CASSPGTRADTQYF. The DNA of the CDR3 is TGTGCCAGCAGCCCTGGGACTAGAGCAGATACGCAGTATTTT. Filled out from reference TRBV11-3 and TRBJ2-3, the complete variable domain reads EAGVVQSPRYKIIEKKQPVAFWCNPISGHNTLYWYLQNLGQGPELLIRYENEEAVDDSQLPKDRFSAERLKGVDSTLKIQPAELGDSAVYLCASSPGTRADTQYFGPGTRLTVL.

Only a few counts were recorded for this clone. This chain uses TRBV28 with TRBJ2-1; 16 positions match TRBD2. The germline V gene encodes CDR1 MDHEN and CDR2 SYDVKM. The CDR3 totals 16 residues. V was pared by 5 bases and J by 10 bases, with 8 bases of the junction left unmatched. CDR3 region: CASSPSGTSGREEQFF. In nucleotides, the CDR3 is TGTGCCAGCAGTCCCTCTGGGACTAGCGGGAGGGAGGAGCAGTTCTTC.

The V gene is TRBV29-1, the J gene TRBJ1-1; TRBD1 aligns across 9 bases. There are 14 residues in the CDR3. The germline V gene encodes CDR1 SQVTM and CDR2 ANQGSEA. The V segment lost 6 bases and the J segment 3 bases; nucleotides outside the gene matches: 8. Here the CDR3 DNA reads TGCAGCGTGGTGGGACAGGGAAGGTACACTGAAGCTTTCTTT. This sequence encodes CSVVGQGRYTEAFF. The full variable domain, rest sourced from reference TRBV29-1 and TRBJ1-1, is SAVISQKPSRDICQRGTSLTIQCQVDSQVTMMFWYRQQPGQSLTLIATANQGSEATYESGFVIDKFPISRPNLTFSTLTVSNMSPEDSSIYLCSVVGQGRYTEAFFGQGTRLTVV.

CDR3 protein: CASTRWGDSGETQYF. The DNA of the CDR3 is TGCGCCAGCACCCGGTGGGGAGATAGCGGGGAGACCCAGTACTTC. The chain has TRBV5-1 and TRBJ2-5, with 7 nucleotides matching TRBD2. V dropped 6 bases and J dropped 5; count of bases not matched to a gene: 13. The CDR3 sequence is 15 residues long. The germline CDR1 and CDR2 sequences are SGHRS and YFSETQ.

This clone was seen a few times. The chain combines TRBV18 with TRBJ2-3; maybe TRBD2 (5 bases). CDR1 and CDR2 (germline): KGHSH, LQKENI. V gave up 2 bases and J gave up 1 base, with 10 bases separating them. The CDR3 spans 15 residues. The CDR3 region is CASSPSGAGTDTQYF. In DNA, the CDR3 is TGTGCCAGCTCACCATCAGGAGCGGGCACAGATACGCAGTATTTT.

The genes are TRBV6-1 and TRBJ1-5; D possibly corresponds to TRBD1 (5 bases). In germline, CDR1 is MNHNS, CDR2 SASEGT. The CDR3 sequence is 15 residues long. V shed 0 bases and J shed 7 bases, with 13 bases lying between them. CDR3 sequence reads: CASSEAQGGGQPQHF. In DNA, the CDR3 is TGTGCCAGCAGTGAAGCGCAGGGTGGCGGCCAGCCCCAGCATTTT.

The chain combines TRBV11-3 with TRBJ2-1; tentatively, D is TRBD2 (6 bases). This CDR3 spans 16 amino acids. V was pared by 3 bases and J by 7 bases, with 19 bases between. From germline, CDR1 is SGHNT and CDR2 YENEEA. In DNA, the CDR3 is TGTGCCAGCAGCTTGGCTAGCGTCTCACACACGAATGAGCAGTTCTTC. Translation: CASSLASVSHTNEQFF.

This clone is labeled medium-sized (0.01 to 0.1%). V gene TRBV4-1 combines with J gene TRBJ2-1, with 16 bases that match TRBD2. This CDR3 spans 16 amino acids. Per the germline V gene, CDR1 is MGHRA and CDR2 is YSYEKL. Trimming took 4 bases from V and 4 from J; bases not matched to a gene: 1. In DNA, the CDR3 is TGCGCCAGCAGCCTGGGACTAGCGGGAGGGTACAATGAGCAGTTCTTC. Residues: CASSLGLAGGYNEQFF.

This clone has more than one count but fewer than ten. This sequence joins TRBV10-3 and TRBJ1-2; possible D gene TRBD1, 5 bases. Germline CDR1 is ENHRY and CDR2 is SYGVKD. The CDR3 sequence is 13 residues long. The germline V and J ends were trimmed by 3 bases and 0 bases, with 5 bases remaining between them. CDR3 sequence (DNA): TGTGCCATCAGTGACAGGGCTAACTATGGCTACACCTTC. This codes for CAISDRANYGYTF.

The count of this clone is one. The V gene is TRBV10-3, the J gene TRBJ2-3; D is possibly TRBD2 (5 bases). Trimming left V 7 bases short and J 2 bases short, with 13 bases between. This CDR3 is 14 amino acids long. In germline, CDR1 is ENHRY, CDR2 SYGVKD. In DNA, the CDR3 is TGTGCCATCAAGGCTAGCATGGTCACAGATACGCAGTATTTT. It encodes CAIKASMVTDTQYF.

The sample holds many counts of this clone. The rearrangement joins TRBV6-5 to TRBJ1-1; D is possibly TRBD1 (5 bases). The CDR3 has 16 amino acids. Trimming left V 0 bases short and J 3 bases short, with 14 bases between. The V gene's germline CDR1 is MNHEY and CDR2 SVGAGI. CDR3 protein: CASSYSTDTYDTEAFF. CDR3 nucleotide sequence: TGTGCCAGCAGTTACTCGACGGACACCTATGACACTGAAGCTTTCTTT.